This T cell receptor (beta chain) was documented in a study of TIL therapy for anti-PD-1-resistant metastatic lung cancer. Background on the study: Progressing patients received lymphodepletion, expanded TIL infusion and IL-2. Half of patients were current or former smokers. Findings and caveats of the study: Patients were highly selected, enriched for treatment-naive, never-smoker and oncogene-addicted cases.

For this clone: Antigen specificity is unknown.

Sequencing used immunoSEQ v3. Assay used: immunoSEQ multiplex PCR; TCRdb lists only in-frame clones, some missing. The sample consists of 50,000 or so clones, around 80% of them appearing once. The time point here: pre-treatment sample, taken before nivolumab and TIL therapy. Germline-derived CDR1 and CDR2 are SGHRS and YFSETQ. V gave up 0 bases and J gave up 6 bases, with 9 bases separating them. The CDR3 has 14 residues. This receptor was taken from a woman aged 30-79 years with non-small cell lung cancer. This chain joins TRBV5-1 and TRBJ2-2, with D perhaps matching TRBD1 or TRBD2 (5 bases each). The sequencing used blood, collected at baseline. In DNA, the CDR3 is TGCGCCAGCAGCTTGGGCGTGGGACCCGGGGAGCTGTTTTTT. This gives the protein CASSLGVGPGELFF.